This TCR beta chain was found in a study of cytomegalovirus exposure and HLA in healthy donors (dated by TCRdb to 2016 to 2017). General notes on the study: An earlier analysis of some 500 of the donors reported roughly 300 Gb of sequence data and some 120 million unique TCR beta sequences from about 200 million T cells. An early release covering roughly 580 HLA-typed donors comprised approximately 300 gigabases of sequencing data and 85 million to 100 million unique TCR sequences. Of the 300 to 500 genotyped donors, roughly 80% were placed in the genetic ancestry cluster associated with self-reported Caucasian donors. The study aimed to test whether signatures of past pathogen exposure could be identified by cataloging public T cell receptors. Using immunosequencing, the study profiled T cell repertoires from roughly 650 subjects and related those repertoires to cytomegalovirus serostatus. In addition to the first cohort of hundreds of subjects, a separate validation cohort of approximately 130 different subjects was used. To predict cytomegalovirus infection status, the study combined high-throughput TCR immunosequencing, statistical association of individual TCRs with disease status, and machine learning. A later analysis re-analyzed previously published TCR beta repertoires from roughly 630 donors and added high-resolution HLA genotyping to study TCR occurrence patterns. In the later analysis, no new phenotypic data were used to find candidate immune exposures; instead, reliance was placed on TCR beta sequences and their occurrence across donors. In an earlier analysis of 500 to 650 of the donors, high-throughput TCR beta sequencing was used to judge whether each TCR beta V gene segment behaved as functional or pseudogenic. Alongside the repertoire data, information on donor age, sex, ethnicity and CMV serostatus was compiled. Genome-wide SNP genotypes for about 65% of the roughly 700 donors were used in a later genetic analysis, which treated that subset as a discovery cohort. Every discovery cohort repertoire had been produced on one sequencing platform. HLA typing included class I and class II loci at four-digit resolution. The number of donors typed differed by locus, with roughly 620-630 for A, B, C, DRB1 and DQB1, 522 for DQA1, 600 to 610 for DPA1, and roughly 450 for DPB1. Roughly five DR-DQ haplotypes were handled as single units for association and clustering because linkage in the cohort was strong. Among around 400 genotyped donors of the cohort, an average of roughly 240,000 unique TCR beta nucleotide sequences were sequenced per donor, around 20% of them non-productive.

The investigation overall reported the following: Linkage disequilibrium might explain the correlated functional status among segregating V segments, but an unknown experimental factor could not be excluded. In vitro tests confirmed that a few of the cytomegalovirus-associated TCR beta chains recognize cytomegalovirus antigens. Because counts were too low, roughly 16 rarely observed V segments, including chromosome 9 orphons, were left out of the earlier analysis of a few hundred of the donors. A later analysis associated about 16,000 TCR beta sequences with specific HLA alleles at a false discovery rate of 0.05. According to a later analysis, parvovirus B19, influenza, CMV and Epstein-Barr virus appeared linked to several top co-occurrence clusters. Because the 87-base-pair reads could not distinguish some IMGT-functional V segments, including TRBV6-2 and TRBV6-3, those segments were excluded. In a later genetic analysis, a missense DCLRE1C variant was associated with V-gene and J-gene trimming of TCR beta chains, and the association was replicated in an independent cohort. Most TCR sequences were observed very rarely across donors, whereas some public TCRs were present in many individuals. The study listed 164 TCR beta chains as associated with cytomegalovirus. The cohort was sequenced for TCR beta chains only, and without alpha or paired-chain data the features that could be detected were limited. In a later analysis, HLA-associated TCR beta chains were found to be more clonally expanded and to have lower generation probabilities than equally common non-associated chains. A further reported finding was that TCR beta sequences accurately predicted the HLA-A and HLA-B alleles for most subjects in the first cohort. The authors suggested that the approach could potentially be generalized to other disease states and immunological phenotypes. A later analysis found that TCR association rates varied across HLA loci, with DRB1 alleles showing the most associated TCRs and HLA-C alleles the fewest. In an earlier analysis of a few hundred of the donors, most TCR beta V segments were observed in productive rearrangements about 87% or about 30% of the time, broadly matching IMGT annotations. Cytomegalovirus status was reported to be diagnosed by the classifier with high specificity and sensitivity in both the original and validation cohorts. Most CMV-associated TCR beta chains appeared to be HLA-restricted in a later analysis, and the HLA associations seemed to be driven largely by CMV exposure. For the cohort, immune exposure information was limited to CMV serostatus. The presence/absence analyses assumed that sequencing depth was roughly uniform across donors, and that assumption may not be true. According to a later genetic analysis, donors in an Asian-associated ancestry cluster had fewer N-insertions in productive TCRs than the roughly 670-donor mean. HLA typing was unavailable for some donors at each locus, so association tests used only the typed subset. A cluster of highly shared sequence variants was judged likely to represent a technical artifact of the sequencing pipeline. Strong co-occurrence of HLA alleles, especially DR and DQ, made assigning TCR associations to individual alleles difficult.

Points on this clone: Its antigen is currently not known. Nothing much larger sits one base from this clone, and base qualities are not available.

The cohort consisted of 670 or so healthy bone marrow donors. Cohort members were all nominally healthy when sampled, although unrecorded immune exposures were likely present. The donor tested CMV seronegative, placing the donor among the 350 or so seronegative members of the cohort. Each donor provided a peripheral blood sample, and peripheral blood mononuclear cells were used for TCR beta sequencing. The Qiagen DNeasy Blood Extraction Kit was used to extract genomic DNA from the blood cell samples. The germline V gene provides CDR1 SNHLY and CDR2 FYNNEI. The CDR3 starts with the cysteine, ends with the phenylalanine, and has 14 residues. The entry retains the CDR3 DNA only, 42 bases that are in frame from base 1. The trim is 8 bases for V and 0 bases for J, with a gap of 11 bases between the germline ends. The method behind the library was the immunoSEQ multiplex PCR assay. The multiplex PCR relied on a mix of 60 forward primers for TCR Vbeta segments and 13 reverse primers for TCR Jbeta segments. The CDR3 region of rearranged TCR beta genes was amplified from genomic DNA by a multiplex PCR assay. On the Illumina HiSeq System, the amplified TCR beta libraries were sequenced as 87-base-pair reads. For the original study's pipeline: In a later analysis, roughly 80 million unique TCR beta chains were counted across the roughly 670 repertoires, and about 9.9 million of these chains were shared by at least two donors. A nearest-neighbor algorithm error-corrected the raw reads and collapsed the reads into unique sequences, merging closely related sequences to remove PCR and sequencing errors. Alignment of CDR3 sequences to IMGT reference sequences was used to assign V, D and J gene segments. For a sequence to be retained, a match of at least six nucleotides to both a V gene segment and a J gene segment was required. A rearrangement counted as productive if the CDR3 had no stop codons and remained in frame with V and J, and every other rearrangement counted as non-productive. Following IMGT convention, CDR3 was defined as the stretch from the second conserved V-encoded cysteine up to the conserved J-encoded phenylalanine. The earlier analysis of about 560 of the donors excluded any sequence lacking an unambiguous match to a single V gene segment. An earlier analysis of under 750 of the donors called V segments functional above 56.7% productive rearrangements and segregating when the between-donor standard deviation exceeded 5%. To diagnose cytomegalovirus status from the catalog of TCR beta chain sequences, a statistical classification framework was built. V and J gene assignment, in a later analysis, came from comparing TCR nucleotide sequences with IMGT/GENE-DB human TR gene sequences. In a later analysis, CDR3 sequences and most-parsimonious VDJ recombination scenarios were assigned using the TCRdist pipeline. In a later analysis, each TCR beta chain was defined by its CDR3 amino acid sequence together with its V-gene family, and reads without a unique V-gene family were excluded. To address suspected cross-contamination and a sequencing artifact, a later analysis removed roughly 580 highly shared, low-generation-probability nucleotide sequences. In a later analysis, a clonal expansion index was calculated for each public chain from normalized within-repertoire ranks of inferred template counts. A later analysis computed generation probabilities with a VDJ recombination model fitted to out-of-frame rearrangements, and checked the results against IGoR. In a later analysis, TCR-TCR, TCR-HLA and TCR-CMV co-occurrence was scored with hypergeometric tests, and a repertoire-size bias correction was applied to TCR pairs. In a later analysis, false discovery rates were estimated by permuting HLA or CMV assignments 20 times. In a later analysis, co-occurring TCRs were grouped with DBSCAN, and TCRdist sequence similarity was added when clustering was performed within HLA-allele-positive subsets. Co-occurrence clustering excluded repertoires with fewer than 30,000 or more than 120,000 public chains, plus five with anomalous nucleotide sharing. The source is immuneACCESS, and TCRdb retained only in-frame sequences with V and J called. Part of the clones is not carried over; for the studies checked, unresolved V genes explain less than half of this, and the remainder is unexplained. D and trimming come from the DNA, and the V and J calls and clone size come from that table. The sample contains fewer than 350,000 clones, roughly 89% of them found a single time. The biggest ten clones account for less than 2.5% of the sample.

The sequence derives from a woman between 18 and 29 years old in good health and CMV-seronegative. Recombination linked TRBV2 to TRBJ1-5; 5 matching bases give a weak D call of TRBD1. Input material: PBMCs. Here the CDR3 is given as CASVDTYSNQPQHF. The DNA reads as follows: TGTGCCAGCGTGGACACATATAGCAATCAGCCCCAGCATTTT.